A single sample is the source of the 25 T cell receptor beta chains below, sequenced in a study of blood T cell repertoires in COVID-19. The repertoire was sequenced with immunoSEQ multiplex PCR; TCRdb's copy has only in-frame clones and lacks some. The sample shows 250,000 to 350,000 clones, roughly 90% of them seen only once. Sequencing used peripheral blood. The source of these receptors is a woman aged 25 to 39 with COVID-19, enrolled during active disease.

The rearrangement links TRBV2 to TRBJ2-7, with 9 positions matching TRBD1. CDR1 is SNHLY, CDR2 FYNNEI, per germline. This CDR3 spans 12 amino acids. The junction had 6 bases not matched to a gene; V was cut back by 11 bases and J by 4 bases. The CDR3 nucleotides read TGTGCCTTAGGGGACAGGGCTTACGAGCAGTACTTC. Translating it yields CALGDRAYEQYF.

The chain links TRBV28 to TRBJ2-7; D unclear. The CDR3 has 15 residues. Germline V gene sequence: CDR1 MDHEN, CDR2 SYDVKM. Trimming removed 1 base from V and 0 bases from J, with 10 bases in between. CDR3 in DNA: TGTGCCAGCAGTTTATCTACGGGTATCTCCTACGAGCAGTACTTC. Protein: CASSLSTGISYEQYF. Full variable domain (outside the CDR3, taken from reference TRBV28 and TRBJ2-7): DVKVTQSSRYLVKRTGEKVFLECVQDMDHENMFWYRQDPGLGLRLIYFSYDVKMKEKGDIPEGYSVSREKKERFSLILESASTNQTSMYLCASSLSTGISYEQYFGPGTRLTVT.

The chain couples TRBV29-1 to TRBJ2-5; 7 bases align to TRBD1. Germline-derived CDR1 and CDR2 are SQVTM and ANQGSEA. Losses at the gene ends were 1 base for V and 5 bases for J; bases not matched to a gene: 10. CDR3 size: 15 residues. In nucleotides, the CDR3 is TGCAGCGTTGAAGCAAAAGGGGGCGGTGGGGAGACCCAGTACTTC. This gives the protein CSVEAKGGGGETQYF.

V gene TRBV7-9 combines with J gene TRBJ2-1; TRBD2 agrees at 9 bases. Losses at the gene ends were 5 bases for V and 0 bases for J; bases not matched to a gene: 2. Germline-derived CDR1 and CDR2 are SEHNR and FQNEAQ (reference sequence). This CDR3 has 15 residues. This CDR3 is CASSRSGSSYNEQFF. The DNA of the CDR3 is TGTGCCAGCAGCCGTAGCGGGAGCTCCTACAATGAGCAGTTCTTC.

The rearrangement joins TRBV2 to TRBJ1-2, with D perhaps TRBD1 (5 bases). Trimming took off 8 bases at V and 7 bases at J, with 11 bases between the two ends. Germline V gives CDR1 SNHLY, CDR2 FYNNEI. The CDR3 sequence is 11 residues long. The chain's CDR3 is CASGGGFGYTF. CDR3 bases: TGTGCCAGCGGGGGGGGTTTTGGCTACACCTTC.

The V and J genes are TRBV24-1 and TRBJ2-7, with D unclear. Germline lookup yields CDR1 KGHDR and CDR2 SFDVKD. Trimming took 2 bases from V and 6 from J, leaving 4 bases between them. The CDR3 has 11 residues. CDR3 sequence (DNA): TGTGCCACCAGTGATTCTCGCGAGCAGTACTTC. It encodes CATSDSREQYF.

This sequence joins TRBV6-5 and TRBJ1-2, with a possible D match to TRBD1 (5 bases). This CDR3 is 12 amino acids long. Germline CDR1 MNHEY, CDR2 SVGAGI. V was clipped by 8 bases and J by 6 bases, with 13 bases between them. CDR3 DNA: TGTGCCAGCTCCTGGGGCAGGAATGGCTACACCTTC. Its protein product is CASSWGRNGYTF.

This sequence joins TRBV29-1 and TRBJ2-3, with TRBD2 identical over 11 bases. The CDR3 consists of 16 residues. Losses at the gene ends were 0 bases for V and 1 base for J; bases not matched to a gene: 3. The germline gives CDR1 SQVTM, CDR2 ANQGSEA. This CDR3 reads CSVEDLTSGGTDTQYF. The CDR3 nucleotides read TGCAGCGTTGAAGATCTGACTAGCGGGGGCACAGATACGCAGTATTTT.

The chain employs TRBV6-5 and TRBJ1-1; the match to TRBD1 covers 8 bases. In germline, CDR1 is MNHEY, CDR2 SVGAGI. V shed 2 bases, J shed 7 bases, and the junction held 6 bases outside the gene matches. The CDR3 length is 14 residues. CDR3 in DNA: TGTGCCAGCAGTTACCTCCACAGGGGGGGTGAAGCTTTCTTT. As protein: CASSYLHRGGEAFF.

The chain couples TRBV7-2 to TRBJ1-6; tentatively, D is TRBD1 (6 bases). Trimming left V 10 bases short and J 2 bases short, with 6 bases between. Germline V lookup: CDR1 SGHTA, CDR2 FQGNSA. CDR3 size: 12 residues. The CDR3 here is CATGAYNSPLHF. The DNA for the CDR3 is TGTGCCACAGGGGCCTATAATTCACCCCTCCACTTT. The whole variable domain, filled in from reference TRBV7-2 and TRBJ1-6, reads GAGVSQSPSNKVTEKGKDVELRCDPISGHTALYWYRQSLGQGLEFLIYFQGNSAPDKSGLPSDRFSAERTGGSVSTLTIQRTQQEDSAVYLCATGAYNSPLHFGNGTRLTVT.

The CDR3 bases are TGTGCCAGCAAGGGGACCGGGGAGCTGTTTTTT. Amino acids: CASKGTGELFF. This chain connects TRBV9 to TRBJ2-2, with a weak D call TRBD1 (5 bases). CDR1 SGDLS and CDR2 YYNGEE come from the germline V gene. The CDR3 loop spans 11 amino acids. V lost 6 bases and J lost 5, with 5 bases in between.

The V gene is TRBV2, the J gene TRBJ1-1; D remains unclear. The CDR3 length is 12 residues. The germline gives CDR1 SNHLY, CDR2 FYNNEI. The germline V and J ends were trimmed by 7 bases and 0 bases, with 6 bases remaining between them. CDR3 protein: CASNRVNTEAFF. CDR3 DNA: TGTGCCAGCAATCGAGTGAACACTGAAGCTTTCTTT.

The chain joins TRBV18 to TRBJ2-1, with D possibly matching TRBD2 (5 bases). Trimming removed 3 bases at V and 7 bases at J, with 13 bases between. This CDR3 has 14 amino acids. Germline values: CDR1 KGHSH, CDR2 LQKENI. The CDR3 sequence is CASSPSARGNEQFF. DNA for the CDR3: TGTGCCAGCTCACCGTCCGCCCGAGGGAATGAGCAGTTCTTC. The whole variable domain, filled in from reference TRBV18 and TRBJ2-1, reads NAGVMQNPRHLVRRRGQEARLRCSPMKGHSHVYWYRQLPEEGLKFMVYLQKENIIDESGMPKERFSAEFPKEGPSILRIQQVVRGDSAAYFCASSPSARGNEQFFGPGTRLTVL.

J is TRBJ1-3 and V is TRBV28; D is ambiguous. The CDR3 is 14 residues long. Germline lookup yields CDR1 MDHEN and CDR2 SYDVKM. V lost 2 bases and J lost 3, with 8 bases in between. CDR3 sequence (DNA): TGTGCCAGCAGTTTACGGGAGATTGGAAACACCATATATTTT. Translation gives CASSLREIGNTIYF.

The rearrangement links TRBV29-1 to TRBJ1-1; no clear D. CDR1 and CDR2 from the germline V gene are SQVTM and ANQGSEA. The V gene lost 4 bases and the J gene lost 0 bases, with 12 bases spanning the gap. The CDR3 is 14 amino acids. The CDR3 here is CSVVQAGMNTEAFF. CDR3 bases: TGCAGCGTTGTTCAGGCGGGGATGAACACTGAAGCTTTCTTT.

The chain couples TRBV12-3 or TRBV12-4 to TRBJ2-5; the D is unclear. This CDR3 has 13 residues. With 6 bases removed from V and 5 bases from J, the gap between germline ends came to 13 bases. The CDR3, as DNA: TGTGCCAGCAGCCCCCCCCTGCGCGAGACCCAGTACTTC. It translates to CASSPPLRETQYF.

This clone came up a few times. The CDR3 DNA follows: TGTGCCAGTAGGGACCGACAGGGTAGTGGTGAAAAACTGTTTTTT. It is translated as CASRDRQGSGEKLFF. The chain employs TRBV19 and TRBJ1-4; the match to TRBD1 covers 7 bases. The CDR3 has 15 amino acids. V lost 6 bases, J lost 7 bases, and 11 bases stayed unmatched. Germline loops: CDR1 LNHDA, CDR2 SQIVND (reference sequence).

V is TRBV13 and J is TRBJ2-1; possibly TRBD2 for D (5 bases). V was clipped by 1 base and J by 7 bases, with 17 bases between them. The CDR3 spans 16 residues. Per the germline V gene, CDR1 is PRHDT and CDR2 is FYEKMQ (reference sequence). CDR3 residues: CASSLVEGTSRNEQFF. For the CDR3, the DNA is TGTGCCAGCAGCTTAGTCGAGGGCACGTCAAGAAATGAGCAGTTCTTC. Combining the CDR3 with reference TRBV13 and TRBJ2-1 gives the whole variable domain AAGVIQSPRHLIKEKRETATLKCYPIPRHDTVYWYQQGPGQDPQFLISFYEKMQSDKGSIPDRFSAQQFSDYHSELNMSSLELGDSALYFCASSLVEGTSRNEQFFGPGTRLTVL.

This rearrangement joins TRBV27 to TRBJ1-2, with 11 bases aligning to TRBD1. There are 13 residues in the CDR3. Germline CDR1 MNHEY, CDR2 SMNVEV (reference sequence). The junction had 2 bases not matched to a gene; V was cut back by 7 bases and J by 4 bases. CDR3 nucleotide sequence: TGTGCCAGCACAGGACAGGGGGCCTATGGCTACACCTTC. This gives the protein CASTGQGAYGYTF.

J is TRBJ2-5 and V is TRBV3-1 (or the pseudogene TRBV3-2), with D possibly being TRBD2 (7 bases). The length of the CDR3 is 19 residues. V was trimmed by 2 bases and J by 5 bases, leaving 27 bases between them. Germline lookup yields CDR1 LGHDT and CDR2 YNNKEL (reference sequence). The CDR3, as DNA: TGTGCCAGCAGCCAAAGGGGGGGTCATCCCCGAGCTACCATCGAGACCCAGTACTTC. Translation gives CASSQRGGHPRATIETQYF.

The chain couples TRBV19 to TRBJ2-7, with 7 positions matching TRBD2. The CDR3 runs 15 residues. Germline V lookup: CDR1 LNHDA, CDR2 SQIVND (reference sequence). With V trimmed by 5 bases and J by 3 bases, 10 bases remained unmatched. The DNA for the CDR3 is TGTGCCAGTAGTCATACGTTAGCGGGCGTCTACGAGCAGTACTTC. Protein product: CASSHTLAGVYEQYF.

This chain joins TRBV9 and TRBJ2-3; 8 positions agree with TRBD2. V was pared by 7 bases and J by 8 bases, with 27 bases of the junction left unmatched. The germline V gene has CDR1 SGDLS and CDR2 YYNGEE. The length of the CDR3 is 19 residues. Here the CDR3 reads CASCRGDEHSGTPIITQYF. Written as DNA, the CDR3 is TGTGCCAGCTGCCGGGGGGACGAGCATAGCGGGACTCCCATAATTACGCAGTATTTT.

The CDR3 DNA follows: TGTGCCAGCAGCCCACCTGGGGGGGGAGGCACAGATACGCAGTATTTT. Its translation: CASSPPGGGGTDTQYF. The chain combines TRBV6-2 or TRBV6-3 with TRBJ2-3; 7 nucleotides line up with TRBD2. The length of the CDR3 is 16 residues. With 6 bases clipped from V and 1 base from J, the junction kept 10 bases outside the gene matches. Germline loops: CDR1 MNHEY, CDR2 SVGEGT.

V gene TRBV7-9 combines with J gene TRBJ1-1, with 7 bases identical to TRBD1. The germline CDR1 and CDR2 sequences are SEHNR and FQNEAQ (reference sequence). V lost 0 bases and J lost 6; bases outside the gene matches: 4. The CDR3 length is 14 residues. The CDR3 bases are TGTGCCAGCAGCTTAGCAGGGGGCGCCGCTGAAGCTTTCTTT. This translates into CASSLAGGAAEAFF.

The chain has TRBV5-6 and TRBJ2-1; TRBD2 matches at 8 bases. The CDR3 has 14 amino acids. J gave up 7 bases and V 4 bases, and 7 bases lay outside the gene matches. The germline V gene encodes CDR1 SGHDT and CDR2 YYEEEE. CDR3 in DNA: TGTGCCAGCAGCCGGACTAGCCTTAAGAATGAGCAGTTCTTC. Translating it yields CASSRTSLKNEQFF.